These T cell receptor beta chains were read from a single sample in a study of blood T cell repertoires in COVID-19. The method was immunoSEQ multiplex PCR; TCRdb's version includes in-frame clones alone and lacks a portion of them. The repertoire consists of 99,000 or so clones, with about 89% occurring once and the leading ten covering around 15%. The sample comprised peripheral blood. These receptor sequences come from a man aged 50 or older with acute or convalescent COVID-19. The conserved cysteine and the conserved F or W are not part of the CDR3 here. A D gene is named only where the DNA matches it firmly.

j_call v_call d_call cdr3_aa
TRBJ2-7 TRBV21-1 NA AILPGLAYEQY
TRBJ2-7 TRBV10-3 TRBD1 AISRDRGLDEQY
TRBJ2-3 TRBV11-2 TRBD2 ASSLDPTSAATQY
TRBJ2-1 TRBV9 TRBD2 ASSVRGGGAYNEQF
TRBJ1-6 TRBV12-3/TRBV12-4 NA ASMRVGSPLH
TRBJ2-2 TRBV5-1 TRBD2 ASSSPPGTSGFPTGELF
TRBJ2-2 TRBV5-5 TRBD1 ASSRTGMIPGELF
TRBJ2-2 TRBV2 TRBD2 ASNSGRGELF
TRBJ2-5 TRBV5-6 TRBD2 ASSRASGRRLMGGETQY
TRBJ1-1 TRBV5-4 NA ASRPDARGTEAF
TRBJ1-1 TRBV19 NA ASHDFANTEAF
TRBJ2-1 TRBV5-4 NA ASSETPLSYNEQF
TRBJ2-2 TRBV18 NA ASSPYRVGELF
TRBJ1-5 TRBV28 TRBD1 ASLQGGNQPQH
TRBJ1-1 TRBV6-6 NA ASRYSGLVNTEAF
TRBJ2-1 TRBV5-6 NA ASSLIISSYNEQF
TRBJ2-7 TRBV10-1 TRBD2 ASSGVAGGEQY
TRBJ1-1 TRBV10-3 NA ATLRQEWTEAF
TRBJ2-1 TRBV6-1 TRBD1 ASSEQGAGYNEQF
TRBJ2-1 TRBV28 NA ASSSSVNEQF
TRBJ2-1 TRBV11-3 NA ASSLAGVSNEQF
TRBJ1-1 TRBV2 TRBD1 ASKMTGQTEAF
TRBJ2-3 TRBV5-1 NA ASSVVGGEADTQY
TRBJ2-3 TRBV12-3/TRBV12-4 NA ASSTSTDTQY
TRBJ2-1 TRBV5-1 TRBD2 ASSLGREGGNEQF
TRBJ1-1 TRBV3-1/TRBV3-2 TRBD1 ASSVQGSNTEAF
TRBJ2-2 TRBV11-2 NA ASSSTYRSGELF
TRBJ2-5 TRBV2 TRBD2 ASSGTSGMPETQY
TRBJ2-5 TRBV12-3/TRBV12-4 NA ASSSGETQY
TRBJ2-1 TRBV10-2 TRBD2 ASSDERLAGGNEQF
TRBJ1-6 TRBV6-5 TRBD1 ASTPGRGPNSPLH
TRBJ2-3 TRBV5-1 TRBD2 ASSSGTSGKTDTQY
TRBJ2-7 TRBV6-5 TRBD2 ASSYSGEGVYEQY
TRBJ2-1 TRBV7-2 NA ASSTQYNEQF
TRBJ1-2 TRBV19 NA ASSIDRTRTNYGYT
TRBJ2-1 TRBV25-1 TRBD1 ASSLGTGSSYNEQF
TRBJ2-2 TRBV19 TRBD2 ASSINRREGRIGELF
TRBJ2-5 TRBV11-2 TRBD2 ASSLPSKASGRETQY
TRBJ2-3 TRBV24-1 TRBD2 ATSSGSGSDTQY
TRBJ2-1 TRBV5-1 TRBD1 ASSLIRTGFGEQF
TRBJ2-1 TRBV10-2 NA ASSLKELGGGFEQF
TRBJ2-2 TRBV15 TRBD1 ATSRRTGGGGELF
TRBJ1-1 TRBV27 NA ASSLSAPGEAF
TRBJ2-1 TRBV4-2 TRBD2 ASSLTSGSHNEQF
TRBJ2-5 TRBV5-4 NA ASSLEGFQETQY
TRBJ2-7 TRBV5-6 NA ASSRGPNRGSYEQY